This section outlines one TCR beta chain sequence together with its context. Its specificity is not known. The CDR3 end falls 3 residues outside the read, so it is completed with the germline J gene. Germline V gene data show CDR1 as SGHVS and CDR2 as FNYEAQ. This CDR3 has 17 residues. With V trimmed by 0 bases and J by 1 base, 4 bases remained unmatched. Produced via immunoSEQ multiplex PCR; TCRdb's table is partial and in-frame only. Here the sample table reports under 30,000 clones. This record belongs to a study of Tregs in tolerant kidney transplant recipients. Recipients received nonmyeloablative bone marrow transplants from related graft donors, with transient mixed chimerism. Thawed PBMCs were FACS-sorted into unstimulated CD4+CD25+CD127- regulatory T cells, CD4+CD25- non-regulatory cells, CD4 and CD8 cells. Study-level results: For some patients, primers changed over time, blocking nucleotide-level comparison.

The sequences come from CD4+ T cells from blood (PBMCs), collected 6 months after the transplant. The clonotype comes from a human patient who received a combined kidney and bone marrow transplant. Some of these T cells may belong to the graft donor. The V and J genes are TRBV7-6 and TRBJ2-2; 8 bases are a match to TRBD2. CDR3 bases read: TGTGCCAGCAGCTTAGCGCCGACTAGCGTGAACACCGGGGAG. Translating gives CASSLAPTSVNTGE. The entire CDR3 protein reads CASSLAPTSVNTGELFF.